This is a list of T cell receptor beta chains from one sample in a study of T cells in narcolepsy. Sequencing was performed with immunoSEQ multiplex PCR; in TCRdb, only in-frame clones are kept and a portion is missing. The sample records about 29,000 clones, approximately 87% being singletons. Sequencing was carried out using memory (CD45RA-) CD4+ T cells from blood. These TCRs come from a human donor in good health. Each CDR3 is given with its conserved first and last residue. The order of the fields is J gene, D gene, V gene, CDR3 protein. The D gene is left open where the match is weak.

TRBJ1-2	NA	TRBV19	CASSSRIVGDGYTF
TRBJ1-2	TRBD1	TRBV29-1	CSVQPTGNYGYTF
TRBJ2-2	TRBD2	TRBV19	CASSINGRANTGELFF
TRBJ2-3	TRBD2	TRBV29-1	CSVAGGSAGGPDTQYF
TRBJ2-7	NA	TRBV15	CATSRVGAYEQYF
TRBJ2-7	TRBD2	TRBV29-1	CSVELAGGSEQYF
TRBJ1-6	NA	TRBV18	CASSPGNSPLHF
TRBJ1-5	NA	TRBV18	CASSRGANQPQHF
TRBJ1-2	TRBD1	TRBV27	CASSFSGGPGYTF
TRBJ2-3	TRBD2	TRBV30	CAWMGLAANTQYF
TRBJ2-3	NA	TRBV30	CAWSPPILGGADTQYF
TRBJ2-1	NA	TRBV7-2	CASRFGVAYNEQFF
TRBJ1-2	NA	TRBV19	CASSNRVLGYGYTF
TRBJ1-2	NA	TRBV5-8	CASLPEVGLSDGYTF
TRBJ1-4	NA	TRBV28	CASSLMYPGQNEKLFF
TRBJ1-2	NA	TRBV29-1	CSVDLSGYTF
TRBJ2-7	TRBD1	TRBV6-1	CASSETGGARLEQYF
TRBJ2-5	TRBD2	TRBV10-3	CAIKSGLAFQETQYF
TRBJ1-4	TRBD1	TRBV29-1	CSVLPQGASNEKLFF
TRBJ2-7	NA	TRBV7-2	CASSLRHRTYEQYF
TRBJ1-2	TRBD1	TRBV19	CASRVQGANNGYTF
TRBJ2-3	NA	TRBV5-6	CASSLVGRDTDTQYF
TRBJ2-7	TRBD2	TRBV19	CASTLSGESSYEQYF
TRBJ1-5	NA	TRBV2	CASTPDGFNQPQHF
TRBJ2-1	NA	TRBV5-1	CASSLAGVQEQFF
TRBJ1-2	NA	TRBV15	CATSRLDYGYTF
TRBJ2-5	NA	TRBV27	CASRPSGSGETQYF
TRBJ1-4	NA	TRBV19	CASSIESAVEKLFF
TRBJ1-4	TRBD1	TRBV7-9	CASSWQGGANEKLFF
TRBJ2-1	NA	TRBV6-1	CASSGGSYNEQFF
TRBJ2-7	NA	TRBV18	CASSPSGQLSSYEQYF
TRBJ2-7	NA	TRBV7-2	CASSLDWAQKYEQYF